A selection of T cell receptor beta chains follows, all from one sample in a study of blood T cell repertoires in COVID-19. Here immunoSEQ multiplex PCR was the method, and the copy in TCRdb shows in-frame clones only, minus some. Of approximately 45,000 clones in the sample, around 82% are singletons; the top ten hold about 14%. Material for sequencing was peripheral blood. These receptors were obtained from a human donor in a cohort sampled during active COVID-19. The CDR3 runs from the conserved cysteine through the conserved F or W. The D gene is left open where the match is weak. Rows may omit the clone size; those that give it use once, few, many or a size class.

size	D	V	J	DNA	CDR3
.	.	TRBV7-2	TRBJ1-1	TGTGCCAGCAGCTTAACGGGACAACCGGGAACTGAAGCTTTCTTT	CASSLTGQPGTEAFF
.	.	TRBV7-2	TRBJ2-7	TGTGCCAGCAGCTTAAGCTTTGGCCGGGACGAGCAGTACTTC	CASSLSFGRDEQYF
.	.	TRBV28	TRBJ1-2	TGTGCCAGCAGTTTAGGGGGCCGCCCATATGGCTACACCTTC	CASSLGGRPYGYTF
.	TRBD2	TRBV7-9	TRBJ2-5	TGTGCCAGCAGCTTCGGACTAGCGGGGGGCCCAGACCAAGAGACCCAGTACTTC	CASSFGLAGGPDQETQYF
.	.	TRBV6-5	TRBJ2-7	TGTGCCAGCAGGCCCCCTCTGGCGGGGTCTTACGAGCAGTACTTC	CASRPPLAGSYEQYF
.	.	TRBV6-1	TRBJ2-1	TGTGCCAGCAGTGAAGCGCGAGGGAGATGCTTCTTC	CASSEARGRCFF
.	TRBD1	TRBV3-1/TRBV3-2	TRBJ1-5	TGTGCCAGCAGCCCCCAGGGGGCGAGTCAGCCCCAGCATTTT	CASSPQGASQPQHF
.	.	TRBV3-1/TRBV3-2	TRBJ2-3	TGTGCCAGCAGCCAAAGGGTGGGAGGCGGCACAGATACGCAGTATTTT	CASSQRVGGGTDTQYF
.	.	TRBV7-6	TRBJ1-4	TGTGCCAGCAGCTTACTCGGTCGAATGAGCGAAAAACTGTTTTTT	CASSLLGRMSEKLFF
.	.	TRBV5-1	TRBJ1-4	TGCGCCAGCAGCTTGCAGGGAAGTGGAACTAATGAAAAACTGTTTTTT	CASSLQGSGTNEKLFF
.	TRBD1	TRBV12-3/TRBV12-4	TRBJ1-5	TGTGCCAGCAGTTCGGACAGGGCCCAGCATTTT	CASSSDRAQHF
.	TRBD2	TRBV27	TRBJ2-2	TGTGCCAGCAGTCGACTAGCGGGGGGATTCAACACCGGGGAGCTGTTTTTT	CASSRLAGGFNTGELFF
.	TRBD1	TRBV14	TRBJ2-5	TGTGCCAGCAGCCAAGCCCCCGACAGGGGATATCAAGAGACCCAGTACTTC	CASSQAPDRGYQETQYF
once	.	TRBV10-3	TRBJ2-5	TGTGCCATCAAACAGCAAGAGACCCAGTACTTC	CAIKQQETQYF
.	.	TRBV2	TRBJ1-2	TGTGCCAGCAGTGAAAACAGCTTCTATGGCTACACCTTC	CASSENSFYGYTF
.	.	TRBV5-1	TRBJ2-3	TGCGCCAGCAGCTTGTACAGCTCTTCCACAGATACGCAGTATTTT	CASSLYSSSTDTQYF
.	TRBD2	TRBV11-2	TRBJ2-2	TGTGCCAGCAACCCGACTAGCGGGAGAAAAAGCGCCGGGGAGCTGTTTTTT	CASNPTSGRKSAGELFF
.	TRBD1	TRBV4-3	TRBJ2-7	TGCGCCAGCAGCCGCACCGGGACAGGAACCTACGAGCAGTACTTC	CASSRTGTGTYEQYF
.	TRBD2	TRBV7-2	TRBJ2-2	TGTGCCAGCAGCTTAGGGCGGGGGAGGATTACGAACACCGGGGAGCTGTTTTTT	CASSLGRGRITNTGELFF
.	TRBD1	TRBV11-2	TRBJ2-1	TGTGCCAGCAGCTCGCAGGGGGCGCACCAGTTCTTC	CASSSQGAHQFF
.	.	TRBV18	TRBJ1-1	TGTGCCAGCTCCCGCGACATTCTGGACACTGAAGCTTTCTTT	CASSRDILDTEAFF
.	.	TRBV2	TRBJ2-5	TGTGCCAGCAAAGCGGATGGAGTGGAGACCCAGTACTTC	CASKADGVETQYF
.	TRBD2	TRBV7-2	TRBJ2-7	TGTGCCAGCAGCTTAGGGGGGGGGATGTACGAGCAGTACTTC	CASSLGGGMYEQYF
.	.	TRBV3-1/TRBV3-2	TRBJ1-4	TGTGCCAGCAGCCAAATAAGGGGTTCAACTAATGAAAAACTGTTTTTT	CASSQIRGSTNEKLFF
.	.	TRBV11-3	TRBJ2-7	TGTGCCGGGCTGGGGCGGGACCTAAGCTCCTACGAGCAGTACTTC	CAGLGRDLSSYEQYF
few	.	TRBV15	TRBJ2-7	TGTGCCACCAGCAGAGACCTCAGCAGGGACTTGTACGAGCAGTACTTC	CATSRDLSRDLYEQYF
once	.	TRBV12-3/TRBV12-4	TRBJ1-5	TGTGCCAGCAGCCTCAGGGGATATCAGCCCCAGCATTTT	CASSLRGYQPQHF
once	TRBD1	TRBV5-1	TRBJ1-2	TGCGCCAGCAGCTTGCGGCGTCCCGGGACAGGGGACCATTATGGCTACACCTTC	CASSLRRPGTGDHYGYTF
.	.	TRBV3-1/TRBV3-2	TRBJ2-2	TGTGCCAGCAGCCGGACTACGAACACCGGGGAGCTGTTTTTT	CASSRTTNTGELFF
.	.	TRBV11-2	TRBJ1-2	TGTGCCAGCAGCTTAGTCCCTGACTATGGCTACACCTTC	CASSLVPDYGYTF
.	TRBD1	TRBV7-3	TRBJ2-1	TGTGCCAGCAGCTTAGGCTCCCAGGGGGCCGTCAATGAGCAGTTCTTC	CASSLGSQGAVNEQFF
.	TRBD1	TRBV28	TRBJ1-1	TGTGCAATGCGGGACAGGGGCCCGAACACTGAAGCTTTCTTT	CAMRDRGPNTEAFF
.	.	TRBV11-3	TRBJ2-1	TGTGCCAGCAGGGACCAGGGGAGAAACAATGAGCAGTTCTTC	CASRDQGRNNEQFF
few	TRBD2	TRBV7-6	TRBJ2-1	TGTGCCAGCAGCTTAGTGAGACTAGCGGGAGGTCCCGATGAGCAGTTCTTC	CASSLVRLAGGPDEQFF
.	TRBD2	TRBV4-1	TRBJ2-2	TGCGCCAGCAGCCAAGATCGGGGGCTAGCGGGTCTCACCGGGGAGCTGTTTTTT	CASSQDRGLAGLTGELFF
.	.	TRBV5-4	TRBJ1-1	TGTGCCAGCAGCTTGGGAGGGAACACTGAAGCTTTCTTT	CASSLGGNTEAFF
.	TRBD1	TRBV2	TRBJ1-2	TGTGCCAGCAGTAGGGGGCTCTCCTATGGCTACACCTTC	CASSRGLSYGYTF
medium-sized	.	TRBV10-3	TRBJ2-5	TGTGCCATCAGTGATCCGGGGAGGATAGAGACCCAGTACTTC	CAISDPGRIETQYF
.	TRBD1	TRBV5-1	TRBJ1-2	TGCGCCAGCAGCAAGACAGGGGATGGCTACACCTTC	CASSKTGDGYTF
.	.	TRBV21-1	TRBJ1-3	TGTGCCAGCAGCAAAGGGCGAAACCGGGGGAGAGGAAACACCATATATTTT	CASSKGRNRGRGNTIYF